Here is one TCR beta chain with its context. Antigen unknown. The CDR3 is made up of 14 amino acids. Trimming took 3 bases from V and 2 from J, leaving 11 bases between them. Germline CDR1 reads SGHRS; CDR2 reads YFSETQ. Method: immunoSEQ multiplex PCR; TCRdb's copy keeps in-frame clones and lacks some. The sample holds 5,400 or so clones, 46% seen once. The sample is drawn from a study of STAT3 mutations in large granular lymphocyte leukemia. Study-level points and caveats: At least one immunodominant TCR beta clonotype appeared in every T-cell large granular lymphocyte leukemia patient. Samples missed the first appearance of the clone. TCR clonotype switching after therapy occurred in about 30% of the 18 patients.

The gene calls are TRBV5-1 and TRBJ2-5; a possible D gene is TRBD1 (6 bases). The sequenced material came from peripheral blood mononuclear cells. This clonotype was sampled from a woman in her 70s with T-cell large granular lymphocyte leukemia. Some clones in this sample may be carry-over from other donors' samples. The CDR3: CASSSGQRQETQYF. CDR3 coding DNA: TGCGCCAGCAGCTCCGGACAGAGGCAAGAGACCCAGTACTTC.